Listed below are T cell receptor beta chains from one sample, sequenced in a study of blood T cell repertoires in COVID-19. Clones were read by immunoSEQ multiplex PCR, and TCRdb kept only the in-frame ones, dropping some. This table holds around 270,000 clones, around 85% found once. Sequencing was carried out using PBMCs or T cells enriched from blood (not recorded which). Source of these receptors: a woman in her twenties or thirties who had recovered from COVID-19. The CDR3 runs from the conserved cysteine through the conserved F or W. D genes are given only for firm matches. Clone size, where shown, is once, few, many, or a class for clones that have expanded.

size	V	J	D	CDR3	DNA
NA	TRBV7-2	TRBJ1-5	NA	CASSYQGSNQPQHF	TGTGCCAGCAGCTACCAGGGAAGCAATCAGCCCCAGCATTTT
NA	TRBV2	TRBJ1-5	NA	CASSEGGRQPQHF	TGTGCCAGCAGTGAAGGAGGGAGGCAGCCCCAGCATTTT
once	TRBV18	TRBJ1-5	NA	CASSSPRDIGNQPQHF	TGTGCCAGCTCATCTCCCCGGGACATTGGCAATCAGCCCCAGCATTTT
NA	TRBV10-3	TRBJ1-1	NA	CAISESGGDTEAFF	TGTGCCATCAGTGAGTCTGGGGGGGACACTGAAGCTTTCTTT
NA	TRBV7-2	TRBJ2-4	NA	CASSSGAGFLDIQYF	TGTGCCAGCAGTTCTGGAGCAGGGTTTTTGGACATTCAGTACTTC
NA	TRBV5-1	TRBJ2-4	NA	CASSSGGVVDIQYF	TGCGCCAGCAGCTCCGGTGGTGTAGTGGACATTCAGTACTTC
NA	TRBV6-5	TRBJ2-3	NA	CASSYEEGATDTQYF	TGTGCCAGCAGTTACGAGGAAGGGGCCACAGATACGCAGTATTTT
NA	TRBV7-9	TRBJ1-6	TRBD1	CASSLLGTGENSPLHF	TGTGCCAGCAGCTTATTGGGGACAGGTGAAAATTCACCCCTCCACTTT
NA	TRBV15	TRBJ2-3	TRBD2	CATSRGGLAGVERLADTQYF	TGTGCCACCAGCAGAGGGGGACTAGCGGGAGTAGAACGGCTTGCAGATACGCAGTATTTT
NA	TRBV6-6	TRBJ2-7	NA	CASQGRHSYEQYF	TGTGCCAGCCAAGGGAGGCACTCCTACGAGCAGTACTTC
once	TRBV28	TRBJ1-5	NA	CASSRRTTSQSNQPQHF	TGTGCCAGCAGCCGTCGCACGACTTCCCAGAGCAATCAGCCCCAGCATTTT
NA	TRBV10-3	TRBJ1-1	TRBD1	CAINIGAGGTEAFF	TGTGCCATCAATATAGGGGCAGGGGGAACTGAAGCTTTCTTT
NA	TRBV6-5	TRBJ1-1	TRBD1	CASKLSGTGNTEAFF	TGTGCCAGCAAGCTATCCGGGACAGGGAACACTGAAGCTTTCTTT
NA	TRBV28	TRBJ1-6	TRBD1	CASSYPPGGNSPLHF	TGTGCCAGCAGTTATCCCCCAGGGGGTAATTCACCCCTCCACTTT
NA	TRBV29-1	TRBJ2-7	NA	CSVRGLSSYEQYF	TGCAGCGTGCGAGGATTATCCTCCTACGAGCAGTACTTC
few	TRBV7-8	TRBJ1-5	NA	CASSLGQPNQPQHF	TGTGCCAGCAGCTTGGGGCAGCCTAATCAGCCCCAGCATTTT
NA	TRBV7-3	TRBJ2-3	TRBD2	CASSLEGLAGDTQYF	TGTGCCAGCAGTCTAGAGGGACTAGCGGGAGATACGCAGTATTTT
NA	TRBV7-9	TRBJ2-2	NA	CASVPGATNTGELFF	TGTGCCAGCGTACCAGGGGCTACGAACACCGGGGAGCTGTTTTTT
NA	TRBV9	TRBJ2-1	NA	CASSVVGRVRDEQFF	TGTGCCAGCAGCGTAGTGGGCAGGGTAAGGGATGAGCAGTTCTTC
NA	TRBV5-1	TRBJ2-3	TRBD2	CASSTGLAAYTDTQYF	TGCGCCAGCAGCACGGGACTAGCGGCTTACACAGATACGCAGTATTTT
NA	TRBV7-9	TRBJ1-2	NA	CASSLAAGPNYGYTF	TGTGCCAGCAGCTTAGCGGCAGGCCCTAACTATGGCTACACCTTC
NA	TRBV5-1	TRBJ1-2	TRBD1	CASSLGGTGGALGYTF	TGCGCCAGCAGCTTGGGAGGGACAGGGGGCGCGTTGGGCTACACCTTC
NA	TRBV20-1	TRBJ2-3	TRBD2	CSASTGLGADTQYF	TGCAGTGCTAGTACGGGACTAGGTGCAGATACGCAGTATTTT
NA	TRBV2	TRBJ2-3	NA	CASSVGNRLDTQYF	TGTGCCAGCAGTGTCGGGAACCGATTGGATACGCAGTATTTT
NA	TRBV6-4	TRBJ2-2	TRBD1	CASRSGGGTGELFF	TGTGCCAGCAGATCAGGGGGCGGCACCGGGGAGCTGTTTTTT
NA	TRBV27	TRBJ2-1	TRBD1	CASSRMTGTGGEQFF	TGTGCCAGCAGCCGTATGACCGGGACAGGGGGTGAGCAGTTCTTC
NA	TRBV10-1	TRBJ1-5	TRBD1	CASMEMTGPYNQPQHF	TGCGCCAGCATGGAAATGACAGGGCCATACAATCAGCCCCAGCATTTT
NA	TRBV24-1	TRBJ2-2	TRBD1	CATSDQDRGSGELFF	TGTGCCACCAGTGATCAGGACAGGGGGTCCGGGGAGCTGTTTTTT
NA	TRBV7-2	TRBJ2-7	NA	CASSFVTPGEQYF	TGTGCCAGCAGCTTTGTAACCCCGGGGGAGCAGTACTTC
NA	TRBV11-2	TRBJ2-7	TRBD2	CASSLAYRTSGRAAYEQYF	TGTGCCAGCAGCTTAGCTTATCGGACTAGCGGGCGTGCAGCGTACGAGCAGTACTTC
NA	TRBV28	TRBJ2-3	TRBD2	CASSRLAGSYTDTQYF	TGTGCCAGCAGTCGACTAGCGGGATCATACACAGATACGCAGTATTTT
NA	TRBV7-8	TRBJ2-7	NA	CASSLTAGYEYF	TGTGCCAGCAGCTTGACGGCGGGGTACGAGTACTTC
NA	TRBV28	TRBJ1-1	NA	CASPPAGVNTEAFF	TGTGCCAGCCCCCCGGCCGGGGTGAACACTGAAGCTTTCTTT
once	TRBV7-9	TRBJ1-5	NA	CASSLGQAYQPQHF	TGTGCCAGCAGCTTAGGGCAGGCCTATCAGCCCCAGCATTTT
NA	TRBV6-5	TRBJ2-4	NA	CASSYSPFWTKNIQYF	TGTGCCAGCAGTTACTCCCCCTTCTGGACTAAAAACATTCAGTACTTC
NA	TRBV24-1	TRBJ2-1	NA	CATSDSLANEQFF	TGTGCCACCAGTGATTCCCTAGCCAATGAGCAGTTCTTC
NA	TRBV6-4	TRBJ1-2	TRBD1	CASSQYPGGGYGYTF	TGTGCCAGCAGCCAATATCCAGGGGGAGGTTATGGCTACACCTTC
NA	TRBV28	TRBJ2-1	NA	CASSRRGQGYNEQFF	TGTGCCAGCAGCCGTCGTGGGCAGGGTTACAATGAGCAGTTCTTC
NA	TRBV9	TRBJ2-3	TRBD2	CASSVDEGGGAISTDTQYF	TGTGCCAGCAGCGTAGATGAAGGCGGGGGGGCGATCAGCACAGATACGCAGTATTTT
NA	TRBV11-2	TRBJ1-1	NA	CASSPWTVYTEAFF	TGTGCCAGCAGCCCCTGGACAGTTTACACTGAAGCTTTCTTT
NA	TRBV6-5	TRBJ1-2	NA	CASCLANYGYTF	TGTGCCAGCTGCCTTGCGAACTATGGCTACACCTTC
NA	TRBV28	TRBJ2-6	NA	CASSLWTRDGANVLTF	TGTGCCAGCAGTTTATGGACCAGGGATGGGGCCAACGTCCTGACTTTC
few	TRBV11-2	TRBJ2-1	TRBD2	CASSLTGTSGEQFF	TGTGCCAGCAGCTTAACCGGGACTAGCGGAGAGCAGTTCTTC
NA	TRBV2	TRBJ2-3	NA	CASGGDTQYF	TGTGCCAGCGGGGGGGATACGCAGTATTTT
NA	TRBV24-1	TRBJ2-7	NA	CATSDLHEIPYEQYF	TGTGCCACCAGTGACCTCCACGAGATCCCCTACGAGCAGTACTTC
NA	TRBV10-3	TRBJ2-7	NA	CAITPGESYEQYF	TGTGCCATCACCCCGGGAGAGTCCTACGAGCAGTACTTC
NA	TRBV27	TRBJ2-7	NA	CASGQGGYEQYF	TGTGCCAGCGGACAGGGAGGGTACGAGCAGTACTTC
NA	TRBV3-1/TRBV3-2	TRBJ1-4	NA	CASSQDLSTGEKLFF	TGTGCCAGCAGCCAAGATCTAAGTACGGGTGAAAAACTGTTTTTT
NA	TRBV3-1/TRBV3-2	TRBJ2-7	NA	CASSPHWTGGEQYF	TGTGCCAGCAGCCCACACTGGACTGGAGGCGAGCAGTACTTC
NA	TRBV28	TRBJ2-1	TRBD2	CASTPPRGGESNEQFF	TGTGCCAGCACCCCCCCCCGGGGGGGGGAATCGAATGAGCAGTTCTTC
NA	TRBV28	TRBJ1-4	NA	CASSQISQGYEKLFF	TGTGCCAGCAGTCAAATAAGCCAGGGGTATGAAAAACTGTTTTTT
few	TRBV7-9	TRBJ2-5	TRBD2	CASSLAGLEETQYF	TGTGCCAGCAGCTTAGCTGGACTAGAGGAGACCCAGTACTTC
NA	TRBV5-1	TRBJ1-4	NA	CASSSVPPGATNEKLFF	TGCGCCAGCAGCTCAGTTCCCCCAGGGGCAACTAATGAAAAACTGTTTTTT